The next 20 T cell receptor beta chains were all read from a single sample in a study of blood T cell repertoires in COVID-19. Clones were sequenced by immunoSEQ multiplex PCR, and TCRdb holds only the in-frame ones, with some missing. The sample holds over 120,000 clones, over 70% seen once. Sequenced sample: peripheral blood. The receptors were sampled from a woman aged 45-60 years with acute or convalescent COVID-19.

J is TRBJ2-1 and V is TRBV18, with TRBD2 identical over 7 bases. Germline V CDR1 and CDR2: KGHSH, LQKENI. The CDR3 is 16 amino acids. J was trimmed by 4 bases and V by 3 bases; bases with no gene match: 9. The CDR3 loop reads CASSPPSRGEYNEQFF. DNA for the CDR3: TGTGCCAGCTCACCCCCTAGCCGGGGGGAATACAATGAGCAGTTCTTC.

The chain carries TRBV19 and TRBJ1-1, with D possibly being TRBD1 (5 bases). The CDR3 contains 15 residues. Trimming left V 7 bases short and J 1 base short, with 16 bases between. Germline V gene lookup returns CDR1 LNHDA and CDR2 SQIVND (reference sequence). CDR3 sequence (DNA): TGTGCCAGTAATACCTTCGTACAGGAGAACACTGAAGCTTTCTTT. It yields the protein CASNTFVQENTEAFF.

This chain joins TRBV18 and TRBJ1-6, with TRBD1 as a possible D gene (5 bases). V gave up 6 bases and J gave up 7 bases, with 13 bases separating them. From germline, CDR1 is KGHSH and CDR2 LQKENI. This CDR3 contains 14 residues. CDR3 coding DNA: TGTGCCAGCTCTCCGGACAAGTCGAATTCACCCCTCCACTTT. Amino acids: CASSPDKSNSPLHF. The full variable domain, in which reference TRBV18 and TRBJ1-6 provide the parts outside the CDR3, is NAGVMQNPRHLVRRRGQEARLRCSPMKGHSHVYWYRQLPEEGLKFMVYLQKENIIDESGMPKERFSAEFPKEGPSILRIQQVVRGDSAAYFCASSPDKSNSPLHFGNGTRLTVT.

The rearrangement links TRBV4-1 to TRBJ1-6, with a possible D match to TRBD1 (6 bases). Germline-derived CDR1 and CDR2 are MGHRA and YSYEKL. There are 17 residues in the CDR3. Trimming stripped 0 bases from V and 1 base from J, with 10 bases between. CDR3: CASSQEWGLSYNSPLHF. The CDR3 bases are TGCGCCAGCAGCCAAGAGTGGGGGCTATCCTATAATTCACCCCTCCACTTT.

This clone has more than one count but fewer than ten. This chain uses TRBV9 with TRBJ1-2; D is possibly TRBD1 (6 bases). The germline V gene encodes CDR1 SGDLS and CDR2 YYNGEE. The CDR3 is 13 residues long. The V gene lost 0 bases and the J gene lost 4 bases, with 7 bases spanning the gap. The chain's CDR3 is CASSVGGGYGYTF. In DNA, the CDR3 is TGTGCCAGCAGCGTAGGAGGGGGCTATGGCTACACCTTC.

V gene TRBV18 combines with J gene TRBJ1-1, with 10 nucleotides matching TRBD1. The germline CDR1 and CDR2 sequences are KGHSH and LQKENI. Losses at the gene ends were 2 bases for V and 6 bases for J; bases not matched to a gene: 6. This CDR3 is built from 15 residues. In DNA form, the CDR3 reads TGTGCCAGCTCACCATTGGTCGGACAGGGGGCTGAAGCTTTCTTT. This sequence encodes CASSPLVGQGAEAFF.

The chain is built from TRBV3-1 (or the pseudogene TRBV3-2) and TRBJ2-2, with D possibly matching TRBD1 (5 bases). Germline lookup yields CDR1 LGHDT and CDR2 YNNKEL (reference sequence). This CDR3 spans 15 amino acids. Trimming removed 3 bases from V and 3 bases from J, with 11 bases in between. This CDR3 is CASSQDQGYTGELFF. CDR3 nucleotides: TGTGCCAGCAGCCAGGACCAGGGATACACCGGGGAGCTGTTTTTT.

The rearrangement links TRBV10-1 to TRBJ2-3; D remains ambiguous. The ends were cut back, 7 bases at V and 6 bases at J, with 17 bases in the middle. The CDR3 contains 14 residues. The germline gives CDR1 WNHNN, CDR2 SYGVQD (reference sequence). The CDR3 DNA follows: TGCGCCAGCAATTCGGGTGCCGTAGGTGATACGCAGTATTTT. Protein: CASNSGAVGDTQYF.

This clone was seen a few times. J is TRBJ2-7 and V is TRBV3-1 (or the pseudogene TRBV3-2); D is possibly TRBD2 (6 bases). CDR1 and CDR2 from the germline V gene are LGHDT and YNNKEL (reference sequence). V lost 7 bases and J 7 bases, leaving 17 bases between the germline ends. This CDR3 comprises 13 residues. The CDR3 here is CASMGSGYSEQYF. The DNA for the CDR3 is TGTGCCAGCATGGGTAGCGGTTACAGTGAGCAGTACTTC.

This chain links TRBV3-1 (or the pseudogene TRBV3-2) with TRBJ2-1; 8 bases match TRBD1. Germline CDR1 reads LGHDT; CDR2 reads YNNKEL (reference sequence). The CDR3 sequence is 14 residues long. J gave up 6 bases and V 2 bases, and 3 bases lay outside the gene matches. The CDR3 sequence: CASSQRTGPNEQFF. As DNA, the CDR3 is TGTGCCAGCAGCCAACGGACAGGGCCCAATGAGCAGTTCTTC.

This chain joins TRBV12-3 or TRBV12-4 and TRBJ2-7; D unresolved. The CDR3 consists of 13 residues. Trimming took off 5 bases at V and 4 bases at J, with 12 bases between the two ends. Here the CDR3 DNA reads TGTGCCAGCAGTAACCTAGATTTGTACGAGCAGTACTTC. This gives the protein CASSNLDLYEQYF.

The rearrangement links TRBV6-6 to TRBJ2-1; maybe TRBD1 (6 bases). V lost 2 bases and J 6 bases, leaving 11 bases between the germline ends. The germline V gene encodes CDR1 MNHNY and CDR2 SVGAGI (reference sequence). This CDR3 has 14 amino acids. CDR3 amino acids: CASSYTTGINEQFF. CDR3 sequence (DNA): TGTGCCAGCAGTTACACAACAGGGATCAATGAGCAGTTCTTC.

This clone was observed a few times. The rearrangement uses TRBV7-2 and TRBJ1-5, with TRBD1 matching over 7 bases. Germline lookup yields CDR1 SGHTA and CDR2 FQGNSA. The V segment lost 6 bases and the J segment 6 bases; nucleotides outside the gene matches: 11. The CDR3 spans 15 residues. The CDR3 sequence: CASRFRDSDFQPQHF. In DNA form, the CDR3 reads TGTGCCAGCAGATTCCGGGACAGCGACTTTCAGCCCCAGCATTTT.

The chain uses TRBV15 and TRBJ2-5; tentatively, D is TRBD1 (6 bases). The CDR3 loop spans 14 amino acids. V lost 0 bases, J lost 3 bases, and 8 bases lay in between. Germline lookup yields CDR1 LNHNV and CDR2 YYDKDF (reference sequence). Here the CDR3 DNA reads TGTGCCACCAGCAGAGATTCAGGGGAAGAGACCCAGTACTTC. It specifies CATSRDSGEETQYF.

The V gene is TRBV5-1, the J gene TRBJ1-2; 7 bases agree with TRBD1. CDR1 is SGHRS and CDR2 is YFSETQ in the germline V gene. There are 15 residues in the CDR3. Unmatched junction bases numbered 8, after V lost 0 bases and J lost 6 bases. The CDR3, as DNA: TGCGCCAGCAGCTTGGGACAGGGCCGTCGAGATGGCTACACCTTC. Protein product: CASSLGQGRRDGYTF. The full variable domain, completed using reference TRBV5-1 and TRBJ1-2, is KAGVTQTPRYLIKTRGQQVTLSCSPISGHRSVSWYQQTPGQGLQFLFEYFSETQRNKGNFPGRFSGRQFSNSRSEMNVSTLELGDSALYLCASSLGQGRRDGYTFGSGTRLTVV.

The chain couples TRBV7-9 to TRBJ2-3; TRBD2 agrees at 10 bases. CDR3 length equals 15 residues. Germline loops: CDR1 SEHNR, CDR2 FQNEAQ (reference sequence). Trimming took 0 bases from V and 5 from J; bases not matched to a gene: 2. The CDR3 sequence: CASSLASGGIDTQYF. CDR3 nucleotides: TGTGCCAGCAGCTTAGCTAGCGGGGGGATAGATACGCAGTATTTT. Filled out from reference TRBV7-9 and TRBJ2-3, the complete variable domain reads DTGVSQNPRHKITKRGQNVTFRCDPISEHNRLYWYRQTLGQGPEFLTYFQNEAQLEKSRLLSDRFSAERPKGSFSTLEIQRTEQGDSAMYLCASSLASGGIDTQYFGPGTRLTVL.

This clone was counted a few times. The V and J genes are TRBV7-3 and TRBJ2-1, with 9 bases that match TRBD2. The CDR3 sequence is 18 residues long. Germline CDR1 is SGHTA and CDR2 is FQGTGA. With 2 bases clipped from V and 5 bases from J, the junction kept 13 bases outside the gene matches. The CDR3 nucleotides are TGTGCCAGCAGCTTAGGTCACTATAGCGGGAGTATCGACAATGAGCAGTTCTTC. This gives the protein CASSLGHYSGSIDNEQFF.

The chain carries TRBV10-3 and TRBJ1-1, with D perhaps TRBD1 (5 bases). Trimming cost V 5 bases and J 0 bases, with 13 bases left between them. The CDR3 extends over 15 amino acids. CDR1 ENHRY and CDR2 SYGVKD come from the germline V gene. CDR3 sequence: CAISSGPGVNTEAFF. CDR3 coding DNA: TGTGCCATCAGTTCGGGGCCGGGGGTGAACACTGAAGCTTTCTTT.

This chain joins TRBV5-1 and TRBJ2-5; TRBD2 matches at 8 bases. J gave up 2 bases and V 6 bases, and 9 bases lay outside the gene matches. CDR3 length: 15 amino acids. Germline V gene lookup returns CDR1 SGHRS and CDR2 YFSETQ. The CDR3 bases are TGCGCCAGCAAAGTCTCCCTAGCGGGTCAAGAGACCCAGTACTTC. Translated, it gives CASKVSLAGQETQYF.

V is TRBV27 and J is TRBJ1-6, with 9 bases that match TRBD1. Trimming removed 7 bases from V and 7 bases from J; junction bases left unmatched: 5. CDR3 length equals 14 residues. The germline CDR1 and CDR2 sequences are MNHEY and SMNVEV (reference sequence). The CDR3 sequence is CASTQGAVNSPLHF. CDR3 in DNA: TGTGCCAGCACACAGGGGGCCGTGAATTCACCCCTCCACTTT.